This is a list of T cell receptor beta chains from one sample in a study of blood T cell repertoires in COVID-19. The protocol was immunoSEQ multiplex PCR, while the TCRdb copy is restricted to in-frame clones and leaves out a portion. This table holds around 140,000 clones, around 72% found once. The specimen was peripheral blood. These receptors came from a woman in her sixties or seventies with acute or convalescent COVID-19. CDR3s include the opening cysteine and the closing phenylalanine or tryptophan. The D gene is left open where the match is weak. Clone size is stated in some rows and not others, as once, few, many or a class when expanded.

V,J,D,size,CDR3,DNA
TRBV11-2,TRBJ2-4,NA,NA,CASSSRLAKNIQYF,TGTGCCAGCAGCAGCCGACTAGCCAAAAACATTCAGTACTTC
TRBV3-1/TRBV3-2,TRBJ2-3,NA,NA,CASSQLRGTDTQYF,TGTGCCAGCAGCCAACTCCGGGGTACAGATACGCAGTATTTT
TRBV27,TRBJ1-6,NA,NA,CASSWGDNSPLHF,TGTGCCAGCAGTTGGGGGGACAATTCACCCCTCCACTTT
TRBV6-5,TRBJ2-2,NA,once,CASSPYTGELFF,TGTGCCAGCAGCCCCTACACCGGGGAGCTGTTTTTT
TRBV28,TRBJ2-7,TRBD2,once,CASRGSGSSASSYEQYF,TGTGCCAGCAGAGGTAGCGGGAGTTCCGCTAGCTCCTACGAGCAGTACTTC
TRBV6-5,TRBJ2-5,NA,NA,CASRRTPGEETQYF,TGTGCCAGCAGAAGGACTCCCGGGGAGGAGACCCAGTACTTC
TRBV28,TRBJ2-2,TRBD2,NA,CASSQVAGGISNTGELFF,TGTGCCAGCAGCCAAGTAGCGGGAGGCATATCTAACACCGGGGAGCTGTTTTTT
TRBV10-1,TRBJ2-1,TRBD2,NA,CASSAVIVGGRNEQFF,TGCGCCAGCAGTGCTGTTATCGTGGGAGGGAGGAATGAGCAGTTCTTC
TRBV19,TRBJ2-6,NA,NA,CASTAGTVTSGANVLTF,TGTGCCAGTACGGCGGGGACAGTAACCTCTGGGGCCAACGTCCTGACTTTC
TRBV5-8,TRBJ1-1,NA,NA,CASSSFHRARMNTEAFF,TGTGCCAGCAGCTCATTCCACAGGGCAAGGATGAACACTGAAGCTTTCTTT